This is a list of T cell receptor beta chains from one sample in a study of TIL therapy for anti-PD-1-resistant metastatic lung cancer. Sequenced by immunoSEQ multiplex PCR; TCRdb stores in-frame clones only, minus some. This table has tens of thousands of clones, 73% appearing once. The sample here was blood, taken at baseline. The origin of the receptors is a person aged 25 to 80 with non-small cell lung cancer. CDR3s include the opening cysteine and the closing phenylalanine or tryptophan. The size of a clone is reported for some rows only, either as once, few or many, or as a class for expanded clones.

TRBJ1-2	-	TRBV4-1	CASSKRTDSNYGYTF
TRBJ2-2	-	TRBV5-1	CASSLNAGTNTGELFF
TRBJ1-1	-	TRBV7-2	CASSSGLGTEAFF
TRBJ1-1	few	TRBV11-1	CASSPSRWMNTEAFF
TRBJ2-7	medium-sized	TRBV2	CASKSASGTYEQYF
TRBJ1-1	-	TRBV5-4	CASSFPGRDPTEAFF
TRBJ1-2	-	TRBV14	CASSPRTAAPYYGYTF
TRBJ2-4	-	TRBV9	CASSEAPVGAKNIQYF
TRBJ2-7	-	TRBV13	CASSFGETYEQYF
TRBJ1-2	-	TRBV6-6	CASSYTAPNGYTF
TRBJ2-5	-	TRBV7-2	CASSLGTSRGRETQYF
TRBJ2-1	-	TRBV7-6	CASSLRGASGRAYNEQFF
TRBJ1-3	-	TRBV9	CASSLQEDSGNTIYF
TRBJ1-1	few	TRBV15	CATSRDVGYDRSNTEAFF
TRBJ2-7	once	TRBV28	CASSPWTGSYEQYF
TRBJ1-3	-	TRBV30	CAWRLRDPGNTIYF
TRBJ1-2	-	TRBV6-5	CASSYLGQGGGYTF
TRBJ1-1	-	TRBV5-1	CASSLAENTEAFF
TRBJ2-5	-	TRBV5-1	CASSPVGQGQETQYF
TRBJ2-3	-	TRBV25-1	CASSATLTSGTDTQYF
TRBJ1-5	-	TRBV11-2	CASSLDLMQPQHF
TRBJ2-1	once	TRBV5-6	CASSSPGQGTYNEQFF
TRBJ2-2	-	TRBV5-1	CASSLEARSEANTGELFF
TRBJ1-4	-	TRBV28	CASSPGETYEKLFF
TRBJ2-5	-	TRBV7-2	CASSFWGARETQYF
TRBJ2-7	-	TRBV5-1	CASSLGGARIYEQYF
TRBJ1-1	few	TRBV14	CASSQDPWTGNTEAFF
TRBJ1-5	-	TRBV18	CASSQHFNQPQHF
TRBJ1-1	few	TRBV7-2	CASSNRQEYTEAFF
TRBJ2-7	-	TRBV6-1	CASSAQSPTYEQYF
TRBJ2-4	few	TRBV20-1	CSARENIQYF
TRBJ2-1	-	TRBV6-1	CASSEAALAGWYNEQFF
TRBJ1-2	few	TRBV7-2	CASSFPNYGYTF
TRBJ1-6	-	TRBV6-1	CASSQGVENSPLHF
TRBJ2-1	few	TRBV27	CASSLQVRYNEQFF
TRBJ2-5	-	TRBV5-4	CASSLTAGGRETQYF
TRBJ2-6	-	TRBV2	CASSGQGWLGANVLTF